This is a list of T cell receptor beta chains from one sample in a study of blood T cell repertoires in COVID-19. Clones were sequenced by immunoSEQ multiplex PCR, and TCRdb holds only the in-frame ones, with some missing. The sample has almost 400,000 clones; approximately 89% are singletons. The sequencing sample was made of PBMCs or T cells enriched from blood (not recorded which). Receptors were obtained from a woman aged 25 to 39 who had recovered from COVID-19. The CDR3 runs from the conserved cysteine through the conserved F or W. A D gene is named only where the DNA matches it firmly. Clone size is stated in some rows and not others, as once, few, many or a class when expanded.

cdr3_nt cdr3_aa v_call clone_size d_call j_call
TGTGCCAGTAGTATTTACGGGAAGAACACCATATATTTT CASSIYGKNTIYF TRBV19 - - TRBJ1-3
TGTGCCAGCCGACCTGGGGGGTTCGAAGCTTTCTTT CASRPGGFEAFF TRBV28 - - TRBJ1-1
TGTGCCAGCAGAAAAAACCAGGGGGTGGACACTGAAGCTTTCTTT CASRKNQGVDTEAFF TRBV7-6 - TRBD1 TRBJ1-1
TGTGCCAGCAGCCAAGTGGGCAACAAAGAGACCCAGTACTTC CASSQVGNKETQYF TRBV3-1/TRBV3-2 - - TRBJ2-5
TGTGCCAGCAGCCACTCCCTTGACACCCACTACGAGCAGTACTTC CASSHSLDTHYEQYF TRBV3-1/TRBV3-2 - - TRBJ2-7
TGTGCCAGCAGCAGAAGACAGACCTTGAACACTGAAGCTTTCTTT CASSRRQTLNTEAFF TRBV13 - - TRBJ1-1
TGCGCCAGCAGCTCTCGTGGGACAGGTATTTCAGATACGCAGTATTTT CASSSRGTGISDTQYF TRBV5-1 - TRBD1 TRBJ2-3
TGTGCCAGCAGTTTATGGGGTCCAGAGGTCGCCAGTCAGTACTTC CASSLWGPEVASQYF TRBV28 - - TRBJ2-7
TGTGCCAGTAAGGGACAGGGGGCTGGAGAAAAACTGTTTTTT CASKGQGAGEKLFF TRBV19 few TRBD1 TRBJ1-4
TGTGCCAGCAGTTTCGACAGGGTGGCCGAGCAGTACTTC CASSFDRVAEQYF TRBV5-4 few TRBD1 TRBJ2-7
TGTGCCAGCAGCCCCTCCGACGACTTAACTTACTACCTCCACTTT CASSPSDDLTYYLHF TRBV5-8 - - TRBJ1-6
TGTGCCAGCAGCCCGAGGGACAGCCGGTACTACGAGCAGTACTTC CASSPRDSRYYEQYF TRBV9 - TRBD1 TRBJ2-7
TGTGCCAGCAGGAACGAGGGGGCTACGCAGTATTTT CASRNEGATQYF TRBV2 - TRBD1 TRBJ2-3
TGCAGCGGCCTGACAGGGGCGAGCTACACCTTC CSGLTGASYTF TRBV29-1 few TRBD1 TRBJ1-2
TGTGCCAGTAGGGCAGACAGGGGCGAGACCCAGTACTTC CASRADRGETQYF TRBV19 - TRBD1 TRBJ2-5
TGCAGCGTTGCTGCAACGGACTCCCGGAACACTGAAGCTTTCTTT CSVAATDSRNTEAFF TRBV29-1 - - TRBJ1-1
TGTGCCAGCAGTCACAATATAAGGCAGGGGGCTAACTCCTACGAGCAGTACTTC CASSHNIRQGANSYEQYF TRBV6-6 few TRBD1 TRBJ2-7
TGTGCCAGCAGCTTAGGTAGGACTCCCGCCGCCGAGCAGTACTTC CASSLGRTPAAEQYF TRBV11-3 - - TRBJ2-7
TGTGCCAGCACCCTACAGGGGGGCAACACTGAAGCTTTCTTT CASTLQGGNTEAFF TRBV5-6 - TRBD1 TRBJ1-1
TGTGCCAGCAGTCTAGACAGGTGGAACACTGAAGCTTTCTTT CASSLDRWNTEAFF TRBV2 - - TRBJ1-1
TGTGCCAGTAGTATAGTTATGGTCGGTCAGCCCCAGCATTTT CASSIVMVGQPQHF TRBV19 - - TRBJ1-5
TGTGCCAGCAGCTTAGTGGGGACTAGCGGGAAGAGCTCCTACAATGAGCAGTTCTTC CASSLVGTSGKSSYNEQFF TRBV7-9 - TRBD2 TRBJ2-1
TGTGCCAGCAGCCAGCCCGGGGTCTTCGTTGGCTACACCTTC CASSQPGVFVGYTF TRBV3-1/TRBV3-2 - - TRBJ1-2
TGCGCCAGCAGCTTGGACAGCTTTAGCAATCAGCCCCAGCATTTT CASSLDSFSNQPQHF TRBV5-1 - - TRBJ1-5
TGTGCCACCAGCCCTTTCCAGGGGGCACCCGCGATCACCGGGGAGCTGTTTTTT CATSPFQGAPAITGELFF TRBV15 - TRBD1 TRBJ2-2
TGTGCCAGCAGCATGCTCGAGGGACTAGCGGGGATGAAATCCTACAATGAGCAGTTCTTC CASSMLEGLAGMKSYNEQFF TRBV5-4 - TRBD2 TRBJ2-1
TGTGCCAGCAGTCCCGGACAGGCCGGGAAGAACGAGCAGTACTTC CASSPGQAGKNEQYF TRBV6-5 - TRBD1 TRBJ2-7
TGTGCCAGCAGCGCGGCATCCCAGGGGCCGAACACCGGGGAGCTGTTTTTT CASSAASQGPNTGELFF TRBV5-8 - - TRBJ2-2
TGTGCCAGCAGCTTTCGGACTAGCGGGGTCCGGTTGGGTAATGAGCAGTTCTTC CASSFRTSGVRLGNEQFF TRBV2 - TRBD2 TRBJ2-1
TGTGCCAGTGGGACAGGTTTTGAAAAACTGTTTTTT CASGTGFEKLFF TRBV28 - TRBD1 TRBJ1-4
TGCGCCAGCAGCCAAGATTTAACAGGCGGGGGCCTAGGAAGCACAGATACGCAGTATTTT CASSQDLTGGGLGSTDTQYF TRBV4-3 - - TRBJ2-3
TGCGCCAGCAGCTTGGAGGAGAACGGCGAGCAGTACTTC CASSLEENGEQYF TRBV5-1 - - TRBJ2-7
TGTGCCAGCGGGGACAGAAGGGGGAACTATGGCTACACCTTC CASGDRRGNYGYTF TRBV19 few TRBD1 TRBJ1-2
TGTGCCAGCAGCACCTACGAGCAGTACTTC CASSTYEQYF TRBV28 few - TRBJ2-7
TGTGCCAGCAGTTTCTTCCCCTACGAGCAGTACTTC CASSFFPYEQYF TRBV12-3/TRBV12-4 - - TRBJ2-7
TGTGCCACCAGTGATTTGCCCGGACAGGGAAAAAAAGAGACCCAGTACTTC CATSDLPGQGKKETQYF TRBV24-1 - TRBD1 TRBJ2-5
TGTGCCAGCAGCTCCTGGAGGGGTTATGAAAAACTGTTTTTT CASSSWRGYEKLFF TRBV5-6 once - TRBJ1-4
TGTGCCACCCATAGGACGGGGAGCTCTGGAAACACCATATATTTT CATHRTGSSGNTIYF TRBV19 - - TRBJ1-3
TGTGCCAGCAGCCCTGTCAGGGATTCACCCCTCCACTTT CASSPVRDSPLHF TRBV3-1/TRBV3-2 - - TRBJ1-6
TGTGCCAGCGGGGAGCCTTACCCCTCGAGCGAGCAGTACTTC CASGEPYPSSEQYF TRBV5-6 - - TRBJ2-7
TGTGCCACAATACGGAACGGGTTGGAGGCTGAAGCTTTCTTT CATIRNGLEAEAFF TRBV6-5 - - TRBJ1-1
TGCAGTGCTAGTTTCAGGGGGCAGTCCTACAATGAGCAGTTCTTC CSASFRGQSYNEQFF TRBV20-1 few TRBD1 TRBJ2-1
TGTGCCAGCAGCCACAATCAGCGGGGCTACACCTTC CASSHNQRGYTF TRBV6-2/TRBV6-3 few - TRBJ1-2
TGTGCCAGCAGCTTCGAGGCTATGAACACTGAAGCTTTCTTT CASSFEAMNTEAFF TRBV7-3 - - TRBJ1-1
TGTGCCAGCAGCTTGAGAGGGTTAGGGGAGCAGTTCTTC CASSLRGLGEQFF TRBV5-8 - - TRBJ2-1
TGTGCCAGTAGTGTTCAGGGAGGGTATTACACCGGGGAGCTGTTTTTT CASSVQGGYYTGELFF TRBV19 - TRBD2 TRBJ2-2
TGTGCCACCAGTGATACGCGGACAGGGAGCAATCAGCCCCAGCATTTT CATSDTRTGSNQPQHF TRBV24-1 - TRBD1 TRBJ1-5